This T cell receptor beta chain appears in the sequencing data of a study of blood T cell repertoires in COVID-19. About the study: Acute and convalescent COVID-19 specimens originated in the United States, Italy and Spain. PBMCs, B-cell-depleted T cells, or T cells provided the cDNA or gDNA that made up the material.

Profiled with immunoSEQ multiplex PCR; TCRdb holds only in-frame clones, not every one. This table has about 120,000 clones, roughly four fifths appearing once. The sequenced sample was peripheral blood. This clonotype was obtained from a human donor in a cohort sampled during active COVID-19.

CDR3 nucleotide sequence: TGTGCCAGCAGTTACGCCGGGACAGGGGGCACCGGGGAGCTGTTTTTT. Encoded protein: CASSYAGTGGTGELFF. The rearrangement uses TRBV27 and TRBJ2-2; 11 bases fit TRBD1. Germline V gene sequence: CDR1 MNHEY, CDR2 SMNVEV (reference sequence). The CDR3 is made up of 16 amino acids. The J segment lost 4 bases and the V segment lost 4 bases, leaving 5 bases of the junction unmatched.